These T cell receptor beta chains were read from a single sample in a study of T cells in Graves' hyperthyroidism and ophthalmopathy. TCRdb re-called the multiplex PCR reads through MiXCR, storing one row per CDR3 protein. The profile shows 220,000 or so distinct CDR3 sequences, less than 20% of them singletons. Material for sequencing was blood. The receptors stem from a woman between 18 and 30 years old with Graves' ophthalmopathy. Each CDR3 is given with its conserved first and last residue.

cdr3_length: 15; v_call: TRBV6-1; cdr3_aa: CASSEWASGGYEQYF
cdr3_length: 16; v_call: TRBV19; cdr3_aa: CASSATSGASTDTQYF
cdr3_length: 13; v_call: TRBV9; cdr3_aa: CASSVGGPYEQYF
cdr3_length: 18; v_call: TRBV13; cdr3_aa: CASSYDSGTSGTTDTQYF
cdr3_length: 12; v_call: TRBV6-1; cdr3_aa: CASRAIAGELFF
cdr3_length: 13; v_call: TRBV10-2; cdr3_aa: CASSERRIYGYTF
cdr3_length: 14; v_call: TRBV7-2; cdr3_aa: CASSSRTSDYEQYF
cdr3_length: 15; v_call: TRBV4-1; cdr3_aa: CASSQAGGAYNEQFF
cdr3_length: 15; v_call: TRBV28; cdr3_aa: CASSEAGLGLGEAFF
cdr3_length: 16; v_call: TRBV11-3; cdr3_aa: CASSTPRGQGTGELFF
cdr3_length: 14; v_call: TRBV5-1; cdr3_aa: CASSLGGDHYEQYF
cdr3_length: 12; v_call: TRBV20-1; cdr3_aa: CSASGISYEQYF
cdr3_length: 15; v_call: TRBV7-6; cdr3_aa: CASSLPGTGTYGYTF
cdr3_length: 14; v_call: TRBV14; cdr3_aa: CASSPRSSYNEQFF
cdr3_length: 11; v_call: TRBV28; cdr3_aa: CASERGDTQYF
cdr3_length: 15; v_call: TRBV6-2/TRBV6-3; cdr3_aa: CASASGGGSGNEQFF
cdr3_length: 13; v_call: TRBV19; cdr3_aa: CASSPQGRQPQHF
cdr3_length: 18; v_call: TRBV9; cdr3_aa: CASSVGGLAGFVYNEQFF
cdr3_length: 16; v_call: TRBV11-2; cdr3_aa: CASSPGRRENTGELFF